This TCR beta chain was identified during a study of control samples from healthy donors and cancer patients. The repertoire was sequenced with immunoSEQ multiplex PCR; TCRdb's copy has only in-frame clones and lacks some. The sample has tens of thousands of clones, less than 90% seen once. The length of the CDR3 is 17 residues. The ends lost 1 base at V and 0 bases at J; junction bases unmatched: 3. CDR1 is LGHNA, CDR2 YSLEER, per germline. The chain is built from TRBV4-3 and TRBJ1-3, with 10 nucleotides matching TRBD1. The sequenced sample was blood. The source of this sequence is a man aged 55 to 70 in good health. CDR3 nucleotide sequence: TGCGCCAGCAGCCAAGGGACAGGGGGGGGCTCTGGAAACACCATATATTTT. Translating it yields CASSQGTGGGSGNTIYF.